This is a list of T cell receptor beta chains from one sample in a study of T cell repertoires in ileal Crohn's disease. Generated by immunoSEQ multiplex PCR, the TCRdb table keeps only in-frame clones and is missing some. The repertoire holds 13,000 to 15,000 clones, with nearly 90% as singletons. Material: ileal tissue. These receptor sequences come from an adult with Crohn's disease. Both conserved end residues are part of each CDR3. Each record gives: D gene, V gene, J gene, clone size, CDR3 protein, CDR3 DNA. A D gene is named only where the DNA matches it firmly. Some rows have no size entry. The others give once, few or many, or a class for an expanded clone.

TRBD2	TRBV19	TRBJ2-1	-	CASSITSGAYNEQFF	TGTGCCAGTAGTATAACTAGCGGAGCCTACAATGAGCAGTTCTTC
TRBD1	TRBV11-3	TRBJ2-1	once	CASRTGTGERNEQFF	TGTGCCAGCAGGACCGGGACAGGGGAGCGCAATGAGCAGTTCTTC
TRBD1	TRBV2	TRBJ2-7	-	CASSLSTGGSSYEQYF	TGTGCCAGCAGCCTATCTACAGGGGGCAGCTCCTACGAGCAGTACTTC
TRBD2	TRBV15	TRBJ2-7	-	CATSRSHSGGDTQYF	TGTGCCACCAGCCGAAGCCATAGCGGGGGAGATACCCAGTACTTC
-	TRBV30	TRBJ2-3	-	CAWSLGLSTNTQYF	TGTGCCTGGAGTTTGGGACTTTCCACAAATACGCAGTATTTT
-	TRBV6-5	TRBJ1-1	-	CASSRRMNTEAFF	TGTGCCAGCTCCAGGCGAATGAACACTGAAGCTTTCTTT
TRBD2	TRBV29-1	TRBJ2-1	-	CSAVIAGGVNEQFF	TGCAGCGCCGTAATAGCGGGGGGAGTAAATGAGCAGTTCTTC
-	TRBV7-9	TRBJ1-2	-	CASSPRGSYGYTF	TGTGCCAGCAGCCCTAGGGGGTCCTATGGCTACACCTTC
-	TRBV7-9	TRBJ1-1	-	CASQISMNTEAFF	TGTGCCAGCCAGATCTCCATGAACACTGAAGCTTTCTTT
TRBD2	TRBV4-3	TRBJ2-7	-	CASSPSLAGLTYEQYF	TGCGCCAGCAGCCCCTCCTTAGCGGGGCTAACCTACGAGCAGTACTTC
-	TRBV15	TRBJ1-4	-	CATSRGVRESNEKLFF	TGTGCCACCAGCAGAGGGGTTCGGGAATCTAATGAAAAACTGTTTTTT
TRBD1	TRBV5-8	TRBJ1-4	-	CPRMGADGTGLEKLFF	TGTCCACGCATGGGGGCCGACGGGACAGGGCTTGAAAAACTGTTTTTT
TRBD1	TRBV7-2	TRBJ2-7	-	CASSLGGAGGSYEQYF	TGTGCCAGCAGCTTAGGTGGTGCAGGGGGCTCCTACGAGCAGTACTTC
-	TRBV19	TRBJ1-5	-	CASSLHYQPQHF	TGTGCCAGTAGCCTCCACTATCAGCCCCAGCATTTT
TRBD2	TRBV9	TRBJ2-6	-	CASSFSGTSSGANVLTF	TGTGCCAGCAGCTTTAGCGGGACCAGCTCTGGGGCCAACGTCCTGACTTTC
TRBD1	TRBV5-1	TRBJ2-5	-	CASSLALGQGPLLTQYF	TGCGCCAGCAGCTTGGCCTTAGGACAGGGGCCCCTACTTACCCAGTACTTC
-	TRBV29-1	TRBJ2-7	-	CSVEGDSNYEQYF	TGCAGCGTTGAAGGCGACTCTAACTACGAGCAGTACTTC
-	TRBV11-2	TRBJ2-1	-	CASSPRTGRNEQFF	TGTGCCAGCAGCCCCCGGACTGGCCGGAATGAGCAGTTCTTC